Included here is one T cell receptor beta chain sequence, with context. Its target is unknown. Method: immunoSEQ multiplex PCR; TCRdb's copy keeps in-frame clones and lacks some. This sample yields about 78,000 clones, of which about 88% are seen a single time; more than 5.5% belongs to the top ten. V was pared by 1 base and J by 4 bases, with 9 bases between. This CDR3 has 14 amino acids. Per germline, CDR1 SGHRS and CDR2 YFSETQ. This specimen comes from a study of radiation and T cells in renal cell carcinoma. Time point meaning: blood 4 weeks post-SBRT, at nephrectomy. Specified treatment: 15 Gy SBRT to primary tumor, nephrectomy 4 weeks later. Nephrectomy followed 15 Gy stereotactic body radiation by 4 weeks. Study conclusions and caveats: Top tumor clonotypes rose in blood 2 weeks post-radiation, then contracted.

Sequencing used blood, obtained from a patient whose treatment included radiotherapy and nephrectomy. This clonotype was sampled from a woman in her 70s with renal cell carcinoma. The chain is built from TRBV5-1 and TRBJ1-3; D not certain. The CDR3 DNA sequence: TGCGCCAGCAGCTTGTTAGGGTTAGGAAACACCATATATTTT. Its translation: CASSLLGLGNTIYF.